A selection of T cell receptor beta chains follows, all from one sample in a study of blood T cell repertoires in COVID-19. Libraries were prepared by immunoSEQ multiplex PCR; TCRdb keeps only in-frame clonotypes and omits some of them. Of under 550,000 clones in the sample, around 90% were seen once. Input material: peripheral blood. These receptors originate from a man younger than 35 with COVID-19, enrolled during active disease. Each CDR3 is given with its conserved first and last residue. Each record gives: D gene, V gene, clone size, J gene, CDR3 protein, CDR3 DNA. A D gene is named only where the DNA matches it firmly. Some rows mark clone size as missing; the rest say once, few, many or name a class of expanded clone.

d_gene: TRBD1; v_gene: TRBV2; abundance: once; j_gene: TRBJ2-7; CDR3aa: CASSTLGQANEQYF; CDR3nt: TGTGCCAGCAGTACCCTGGGACAGGCCAACGAGCAGTACTTC
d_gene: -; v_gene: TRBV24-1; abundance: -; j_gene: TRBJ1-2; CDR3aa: CATGDGSNYGYTF; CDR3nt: TGTGCCACCGGAGATGGGTCTAACTATGGCTACACCTTC
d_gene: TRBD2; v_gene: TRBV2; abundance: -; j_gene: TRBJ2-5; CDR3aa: CASREGLAEVTQYF; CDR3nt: TGTGCCAGCAGGGAAGGACTAGCGGAAGTGACCCAGTACTTC
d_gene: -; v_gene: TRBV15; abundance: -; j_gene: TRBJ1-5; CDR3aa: CATSRDRGVNQPQHF; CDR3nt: TGTGCCACCAGCAGAGATCGCGGGGTAAATCAGCCCCAGCATTTT
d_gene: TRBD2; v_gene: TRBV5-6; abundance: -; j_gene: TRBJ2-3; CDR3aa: CASDSGGSTDTQYF; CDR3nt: TGTGCCAGCGACAGCGGGGGGAGCACAGATACGCAGTATTTT
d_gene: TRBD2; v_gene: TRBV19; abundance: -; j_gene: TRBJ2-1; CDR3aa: CASSIELVVAGDHNEQFF; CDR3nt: TGTGCCAGTAGTATCGAACTCGTGGTAGCGGGAGATCATAATGAGCAGTTCTTC
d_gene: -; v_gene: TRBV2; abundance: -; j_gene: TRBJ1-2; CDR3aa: CASSGQGDYGYTF; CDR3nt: TGTGCCAGCAGTGGTCAGGGTGACTATGGCTACACCTTC
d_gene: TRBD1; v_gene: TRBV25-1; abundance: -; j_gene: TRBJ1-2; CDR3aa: CASSLTGSYGYTF; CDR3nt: TGTGCCAGCAGTTTGACAGGGTCCTATGGCTACACCTTC
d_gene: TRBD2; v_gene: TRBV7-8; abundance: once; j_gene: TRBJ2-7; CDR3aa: CASSQGGLATSYEQYF; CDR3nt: TGTGCCAGCAGCCAGGGGGGACTAGCGACCTCCTACGAGCAGTACTTC
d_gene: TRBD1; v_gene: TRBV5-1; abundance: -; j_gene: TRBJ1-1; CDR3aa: CASSLRGQANTEAFF; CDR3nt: TGCGCCAGCAGCTTAAGAGGACAGGCGAACACTGAAGCTTTCTTT
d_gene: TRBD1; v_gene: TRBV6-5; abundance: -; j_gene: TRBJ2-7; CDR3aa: CASISGTGGLYEQYF; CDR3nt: TGTGCCAGCATCTCCGGGACAGGGGGTCTCTACGAGCAGTACTTC
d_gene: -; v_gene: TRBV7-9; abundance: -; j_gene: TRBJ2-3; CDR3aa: CASSLVGAGDTQYF; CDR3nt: TGTGCCAGCAGCTTAGTGGGGGCCGGGGATACGCAGTATTTT
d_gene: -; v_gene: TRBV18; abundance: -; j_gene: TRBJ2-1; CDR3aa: CASSPKQGSYNEQFF; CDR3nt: TGTGCCAGCTCACCAAAACAGGGCTCCTACAATGAGCAGTTCTTC
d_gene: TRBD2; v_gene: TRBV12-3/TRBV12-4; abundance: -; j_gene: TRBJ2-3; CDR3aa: CATLAGGTDTQYF; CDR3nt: TGTGCTACGCTAGCGGGGGGTACAGATACGCAGTATTTT
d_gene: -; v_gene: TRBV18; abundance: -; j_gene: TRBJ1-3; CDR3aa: CASSRGTDSGNTIYF; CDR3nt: TGTGCCAGCTCACGCGGGACGGACTCTGGAAACACCATATATTTT
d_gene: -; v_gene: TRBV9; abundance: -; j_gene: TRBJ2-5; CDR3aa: CASSVEGMSETQYF; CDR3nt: TGTGCCAGCAGCGTAGAGGGGATGTCAGAGACCCAGTACTTC
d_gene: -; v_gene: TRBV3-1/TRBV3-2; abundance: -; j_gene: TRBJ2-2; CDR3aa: CASSQEWGVRPGELFF; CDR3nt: TGTGCCAGCAGCCAAGAATGGGGGGTACGGCCCGGGGAGCTGTTTTTT
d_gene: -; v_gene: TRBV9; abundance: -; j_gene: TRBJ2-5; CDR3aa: CASSPSEETQYF; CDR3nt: TGTGCCAGCAGCCCCTCTGAAGAGACCCAGTACTTC
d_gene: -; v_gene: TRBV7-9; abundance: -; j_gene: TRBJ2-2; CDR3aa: CASSLSTGTGELFF; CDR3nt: TGTGCCAGCAGCTTAAGTACGGGTACCGGGGAGCTGTTTTTT
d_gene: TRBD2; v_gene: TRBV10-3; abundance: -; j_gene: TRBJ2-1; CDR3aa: CAISASGGTNNEQFF; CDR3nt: TGTGCCATCAGTGCTAGCGGGGGGACAAACAATGAGCAGTTCTTC
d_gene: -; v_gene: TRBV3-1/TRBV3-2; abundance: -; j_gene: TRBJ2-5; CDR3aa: CASSQNGGQETQYF; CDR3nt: TGTGCCAGCAGCCAGAACGGGGGCCAAGAGACCCAGTACTTC
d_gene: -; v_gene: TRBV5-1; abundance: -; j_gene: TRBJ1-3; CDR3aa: CASSKGEKHISGNTIYF; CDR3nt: TGCGCCAGCAGCAAGGGAGAAAAACACATCTCTGGAAACACCATATATTTT
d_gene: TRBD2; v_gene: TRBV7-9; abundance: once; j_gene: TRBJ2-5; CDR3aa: CASSTPGGARVQETQYF; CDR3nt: TGTGCCAGCAGTACACCCGGGGGGGCGAGAGTACAAGAGACCCAGTACTTC
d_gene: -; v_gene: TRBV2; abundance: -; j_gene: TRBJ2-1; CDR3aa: CASTYFLQGAPNNEQFF; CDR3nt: TGTGCCAGCACTTACTTTTTACAGGGAGCTCCCAACAATGAGCAGTTCTTC
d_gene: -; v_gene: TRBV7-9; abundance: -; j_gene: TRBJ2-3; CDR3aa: CASSLQGITTDTQYF; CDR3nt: TGTGCCAGCAGCTTACAGGGGATTACCACAGATACGCAGTATTTT
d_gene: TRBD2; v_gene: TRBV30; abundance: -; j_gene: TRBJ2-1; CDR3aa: CAWSRLLAVENEQFF; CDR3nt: TGTGCCTGGAGCCGTCTTCTAGCGGTCGAGAATGAGCAGTTCTTC
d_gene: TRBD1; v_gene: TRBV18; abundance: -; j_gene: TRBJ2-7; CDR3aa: CASSETGGREQYF; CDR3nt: TGTGCCAGCTCAGAAACAGGGGGCAGGGAGCAGTACTTC
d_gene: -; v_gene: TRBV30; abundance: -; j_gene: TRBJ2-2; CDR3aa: CAWTQQANTGELFF; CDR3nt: TGTGCCTGGACTCAGCAGGCGAACACCGGGGAGCTGTTTTTT
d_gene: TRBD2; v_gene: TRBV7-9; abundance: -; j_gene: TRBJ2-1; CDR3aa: CASSPRGTAGAVNEQFF; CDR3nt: TGTGCCAGCAGCCCTCGAGGTACAGCGGGGGCGGTCAATGAGCAGTTCTTC
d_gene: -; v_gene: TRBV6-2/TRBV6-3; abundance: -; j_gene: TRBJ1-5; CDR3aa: CASSFNRDQPQHF; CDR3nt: TGTGCCAGCAGTTTCAACAGAGATCAGCCCCAGCATTTT
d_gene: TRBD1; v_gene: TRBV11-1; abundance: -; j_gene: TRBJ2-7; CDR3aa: CASSTGGSSSYEQYF; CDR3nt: TGTGCCAGCAGTACAGGGGGTTCATCCTCCTACGAGCAGTACTTC
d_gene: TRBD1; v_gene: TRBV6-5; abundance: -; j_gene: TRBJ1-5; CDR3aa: CASSYSGQGNQPQHF; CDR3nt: TGTGCCAGCAGTTACTCAGGACAGGGTAATCAGCCCCAGCATTTT
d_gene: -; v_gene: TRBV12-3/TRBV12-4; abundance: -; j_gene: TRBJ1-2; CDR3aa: CASTKDPGGGYTF; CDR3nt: TGTGCCAGCACAAAGGACCCAGGAGGCGGCTACACCTTC
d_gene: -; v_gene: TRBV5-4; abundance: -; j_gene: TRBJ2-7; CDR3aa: CASSLSGPSYEQYF; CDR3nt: TGTGCCAGCAGCTTGAGCGGGCCCTCCTACGAGCAGTACTTC
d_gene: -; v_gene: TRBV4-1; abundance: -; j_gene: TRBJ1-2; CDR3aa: CASSQIVGDRNGYTF; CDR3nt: TGCGCCAGCAGCCAGATTGTAGGAGACAGAAATGGCTACACCTTC
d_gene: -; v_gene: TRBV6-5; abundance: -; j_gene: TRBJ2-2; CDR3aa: CASTLRGTGELFF; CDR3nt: TGTGCCAGCACCCTTAGGGGCACCGGGGAGCTGTTTTTT
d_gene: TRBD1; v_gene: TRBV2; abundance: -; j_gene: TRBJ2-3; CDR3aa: CASSEGRGLPDTQYF; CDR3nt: TGTGCCAGCAGTGAAGGAAGGGGGCTACCCGATACGCAGTATTTT
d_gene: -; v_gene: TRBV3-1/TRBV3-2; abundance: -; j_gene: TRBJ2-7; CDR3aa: CASSQSGTYEQYF; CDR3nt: TGTGCCAGCAGCCAGTCAGGGACATACGAGCAGTACTTC
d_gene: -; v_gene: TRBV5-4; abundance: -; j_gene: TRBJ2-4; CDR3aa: CASSRGGLGNIQYF; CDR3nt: TGTGCCAGCAGCCGTGGGGGCCTGGGAAACATTCAGTACTTC
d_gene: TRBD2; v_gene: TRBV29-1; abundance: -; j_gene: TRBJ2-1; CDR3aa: CSVASGSSSYNEQFF; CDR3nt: TGCAGCGTTGCCAGCGGGAGCTCGTCATACAATGAGCAGTTCTTC
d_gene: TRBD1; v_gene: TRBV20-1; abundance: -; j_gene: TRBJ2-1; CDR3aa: CSASKIQGVEQFF; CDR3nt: TGCAGTGCTAGTAAGATACAGGGGGTTGAGCAGTTCTTC
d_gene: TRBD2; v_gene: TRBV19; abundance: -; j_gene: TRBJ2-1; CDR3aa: CASSIPTSGVENEQFF; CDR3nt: TGTGCCAGTAGTATCCCTACTAGCGGGGTAGAGAATGAGCAGTTCTTC